This T cell receptor beta chain originates from a study of response to subunit inactivated influenza vaccine. TCRdb re-called the RT-PCR reads through MiXCR, storing one row per CDR3 protein. The sample records 550,000 to 600,000 distinct CDR3 sequences, 12% being singletons. Turning to this clonotype: Its specificity is unknown.

General study points: New T cells are recruited in small numbers by each seasonal influenza vaccination, according to the authors' suggestion.

This sequence was found in a man aged 45-60 years who received an inactivated influenza vaccine. The material was PBMCs from blood, obtained on the day of vaccination.

This chain's CDR3 is CASSTSGRGGLNEQFF. The DNA of the CDR3 is TGCGCCAGCAGTACTAGCGGGAGGGGGGGGTTGAATGAGCAGTTCTTC. V and J are TRBV5-1 and TRBJ2-1; 13 positions agree with TRBD2. Germline V gene lookup returns CDR1 SGHRS and CDR2 YFSETQ. Germline trimming cut 5 bases from V and 7 bases from J; bases unmatched to any gene: 9. This CDR3 spans 16 amino acids.